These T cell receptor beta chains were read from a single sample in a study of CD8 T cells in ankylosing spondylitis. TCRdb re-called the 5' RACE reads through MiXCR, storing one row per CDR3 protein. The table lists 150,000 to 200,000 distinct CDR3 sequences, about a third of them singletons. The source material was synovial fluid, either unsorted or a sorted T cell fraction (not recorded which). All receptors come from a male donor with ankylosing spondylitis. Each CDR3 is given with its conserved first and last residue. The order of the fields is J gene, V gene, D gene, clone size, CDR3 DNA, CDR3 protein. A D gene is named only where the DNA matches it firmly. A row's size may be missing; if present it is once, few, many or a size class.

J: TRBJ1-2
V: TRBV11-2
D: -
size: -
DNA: TGTGCCAGCCGCCCTAACGGAGGTCCTGGCTACACCTTC
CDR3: CASRPNGGPGYTF

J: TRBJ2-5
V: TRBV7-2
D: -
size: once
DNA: TGTGCCAGCAGCTTAGTAATGCGGGGCGGGGAGACCCAGTACTTC
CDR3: CASSLVMRGGETQYF

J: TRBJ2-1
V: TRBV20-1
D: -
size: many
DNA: TGCAGTGCTAGGAAACAATCTAATTACAATGAGCAGTTCTTC
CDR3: CSARKQSNYNEQFF

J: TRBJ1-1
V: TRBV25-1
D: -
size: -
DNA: TGTGCCAGCAGTCGGCGAGATAACGAAGCTTTCTTT
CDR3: CASSRRDNEAFF

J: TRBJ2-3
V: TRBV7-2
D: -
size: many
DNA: TGTGCCAGCAGCCTAAGGGGGACCGATGGGACAGATACGCAGTATTTT
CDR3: CASSLRGTDGTDTQYF

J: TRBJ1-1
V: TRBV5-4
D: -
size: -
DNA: TGTGCCAGCAGCTTGAAGGGTACCCCTGAAGCTTTCTTT
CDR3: CASSLKGTPEAFF

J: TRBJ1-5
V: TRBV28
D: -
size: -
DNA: TGTGCCAGCAGTTTTGGGCTGAACAATCAGCCCCAGCATTTT
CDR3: CASSFGLNNQPQHF

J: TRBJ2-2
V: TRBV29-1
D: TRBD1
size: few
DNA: TGCAGCGTTGAAGTTGACAGGGGTTGGAGCGGGGAGCTGTTTTTT
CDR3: CSVEVDRGWSGELFF

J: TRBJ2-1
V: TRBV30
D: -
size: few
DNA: TGTGCCTGGAGTGTAAATGGTGTAGGGACATCCTACAATGAGCAGTTCTTC
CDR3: CAWSVNGVGTSYNEQFF

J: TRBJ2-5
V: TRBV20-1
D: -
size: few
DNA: TGCAGTGCTAGAGAGTACTTCCTAGAGACCCAGTACTTC
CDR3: CSAREYFLETQYF

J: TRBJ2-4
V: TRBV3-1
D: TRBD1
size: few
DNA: TGTGCCAGCAGCCAACAGGGGGTAGCCAAAAACATTCAGTACTTC
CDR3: CASSQQGVAKNIQYF

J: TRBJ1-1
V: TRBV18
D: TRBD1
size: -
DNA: TGTGCCAGCTCACCGGAGGGGGCAGGAGCTTTCTTT
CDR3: CASSPEGAGAFF

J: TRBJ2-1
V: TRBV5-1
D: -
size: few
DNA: TGCGCCAGCAGCTTGGGCAATTACAATGAGCAGTTCTTC
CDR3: CASSLGNYNEQFF

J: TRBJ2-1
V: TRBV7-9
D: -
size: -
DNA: TGTGCCAGCAGCTCGACGAGGGGCCGGGATGAGCAGTTCTTC
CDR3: CASSSTRGRDEQFF

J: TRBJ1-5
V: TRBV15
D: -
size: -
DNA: TGTGCCACCAGCCTAACTGCCGGGCCCAATCAGCCCCAGCATTTT
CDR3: CATSLTAGPNQPQHF

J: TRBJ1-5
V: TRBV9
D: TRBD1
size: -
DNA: TGTGCCAGCAGCGCCCGGGACAGACCCAATCAGCCCCAGCATTTT
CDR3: CASSARDRPNQPQHF

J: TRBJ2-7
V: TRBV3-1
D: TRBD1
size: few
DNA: TGTGCCAGCAGCCAAGATTTGAACAGGGGGTACGAGCAGTACTTC
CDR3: CASSQDLNRGYEQYF

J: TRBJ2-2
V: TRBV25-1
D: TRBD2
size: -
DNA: TGTGCCAGCAGTGAATTTAGCGGGAGTGGATGGGGCACCGGGGAGCTGTTTTTT
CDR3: CASSEFSGSGWGTGELFF

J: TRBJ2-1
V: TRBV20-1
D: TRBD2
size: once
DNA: TGCAGTGCCTACGAGGGCGGGAGGGCCGATGAGCAGTTCTTC
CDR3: CSAYEGGRADEQFF

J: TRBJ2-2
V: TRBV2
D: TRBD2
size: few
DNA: TGTGCCAGCAGTCGACGGGGTAGCGGGGGGTCAACGAACACCGGGGAGCTGTTTTTT
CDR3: CASSRRGSGGSTNTGELFF

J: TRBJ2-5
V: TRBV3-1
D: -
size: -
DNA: TGTGCCAGCAGCCGCCGGCGGACCAATCTTGGGGAGACCCAGTACTTC
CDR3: CASSRRRTNLGETQYF

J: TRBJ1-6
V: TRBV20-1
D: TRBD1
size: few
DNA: TGCAGTGCTAATCCGGGACAGCTGAATTCACCCCTCCACTTT
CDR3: CSANPGQLNSPLHF

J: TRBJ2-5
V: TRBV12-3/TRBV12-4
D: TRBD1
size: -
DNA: TGTGCCAGCAGCAAAGGACAGGGGCGTGGAGCGGAGACCCAGTACTTC
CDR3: CASSKGQGRGAETQYF

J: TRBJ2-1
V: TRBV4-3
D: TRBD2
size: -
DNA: TGCGCCAGCAGCCAATGGACTAGCGGGAGTATGTACAATGAGCAGTTCTTC
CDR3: CASSQWTSGSMYNEQFF

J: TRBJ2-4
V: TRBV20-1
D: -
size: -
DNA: TGCAGTGCTACAGCAGGGGCGGCGGACATTCAGTACTTC
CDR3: CSATAGAADIQYF

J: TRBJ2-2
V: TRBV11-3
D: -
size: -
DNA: TGTGCCAGCAGCTTACTAGGGTCCACCGGGGAGCTGTTTTTT
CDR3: CASSLLGSTGELFF

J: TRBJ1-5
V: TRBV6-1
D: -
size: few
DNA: TGTGCCAGCGCCCGGACCATCAATCAGCCCCAGCATTTT
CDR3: CASARTINQPQHF

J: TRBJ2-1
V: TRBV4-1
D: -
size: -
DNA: TGCGCCAGCAGCTTCGGACTGGCCAATGAGCAGTTCTTC
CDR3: CASSFGLANEQFF

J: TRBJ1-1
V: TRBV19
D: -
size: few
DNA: TGTGCCAGTAATCCGGGCCGGGCGAACACTGAAGCTTTCTTT
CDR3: CASNPGRANTEAFF

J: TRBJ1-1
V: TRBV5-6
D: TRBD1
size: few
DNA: TGTGCCAGCAGCCTACGTATAATGGGACAGGGGAACATGAACACTGAAGCTTTCTTT
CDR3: CASSLRIMGQGNMNTEAFF

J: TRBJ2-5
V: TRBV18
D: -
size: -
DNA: TGTGCCAGCTCAAACCACCAAGAGACCCAGTACTTC
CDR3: CASSNHQETQYF

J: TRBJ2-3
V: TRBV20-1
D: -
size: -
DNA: TGCAGTGCTAGCCGAAGGCGGCTAGGAAGCCTCAGCCCAGATACGCAGTATTTT
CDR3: CSASRRRLGSLSPDTQYF

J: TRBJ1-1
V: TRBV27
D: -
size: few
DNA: TGTGCCAGCAGTTTAAGGGATTTCACTGAAGCTTTCTTT
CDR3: CASSLRDFTEAFF

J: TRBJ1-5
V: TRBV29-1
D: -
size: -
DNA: TGCAGCGTTGAAGTGAAGGATCAGCCCCAGCATTTT
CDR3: CSVEVKDQPQHF

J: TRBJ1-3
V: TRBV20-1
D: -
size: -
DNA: TGCAGTGCTAGCGGGCCCCTCATTGCCGCTGGAAACACCATATATTTT
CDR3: CSASGPLIAAGNTIYF

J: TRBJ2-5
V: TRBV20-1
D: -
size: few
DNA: TGCAGTGCTAGAGATGTTGGGGTAGAGACCCAGTACTTC
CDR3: CSARDVGVETQYF

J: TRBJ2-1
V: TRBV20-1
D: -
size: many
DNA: TGCAGTGCTAGAAGTGGGCCCGGGGCAGAGCAGTTCTTC
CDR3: CSARSGPGAEQFF

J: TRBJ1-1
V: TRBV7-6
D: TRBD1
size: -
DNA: TGTGCCAGCAGCTTACAGGGGGGAAGCACTGAAGCTTTCTTT
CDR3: CASSLQGGSTEAFF

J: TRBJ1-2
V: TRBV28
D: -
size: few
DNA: TGTGCCAGCAGTTTAGTTAACTATGGCTACACCTTC
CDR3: CASSLVNYGYTF

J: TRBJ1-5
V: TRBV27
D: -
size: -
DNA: TGTGCCAGCAGTTTATCGGCAGGGAATCAGCCCCAGCATTTT
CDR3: CASSLSAGNQPQHF

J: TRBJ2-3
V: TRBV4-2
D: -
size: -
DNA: TGTGCCAGCAGCCAAGTTGGGTATGGGAGTGGCACAGATACGCAGTATTTT
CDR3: CASSQVGYGSGTDTQYF

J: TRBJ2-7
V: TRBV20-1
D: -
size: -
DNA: TGCAGTGCTAGTTCTCCGGGTAACTCCTACGAGCAGTACTTC
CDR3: CSASSPGNSYEQYF

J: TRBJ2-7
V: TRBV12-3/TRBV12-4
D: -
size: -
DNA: TGTGCCAGCAGTTTAGGAGTCGGGGCTGAGAACGAGCAGTACTTC
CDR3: CASSLGVGAENEQYF

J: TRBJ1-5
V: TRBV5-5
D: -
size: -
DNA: TGTGCCAGCAGCCTAACGGGACACCCCAATCAGCCCCAGCATTTT
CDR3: CASSLTGHPNQPQHF

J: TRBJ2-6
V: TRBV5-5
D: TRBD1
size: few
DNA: TGTGCCAGCAGCGATACCAGGGGGCGAACTGGGGCCAACGTCCTGACTTTC
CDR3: CASSDTRGRTGANVLTF

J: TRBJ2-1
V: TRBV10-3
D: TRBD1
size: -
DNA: TGTGCCATCAGTGAGGCGGGTCAGGGGGCCTACAATGAGCAGTTCTTC
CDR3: CAISEAGQGAYNEQFF

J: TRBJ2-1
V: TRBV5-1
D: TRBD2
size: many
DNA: TGCGCCAGCAGCTTGGAAACTAGCGGGAGTTACAATGAGCAGTTCTTC
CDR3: CASSLETSGSYNEQFF

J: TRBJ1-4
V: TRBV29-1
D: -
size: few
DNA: TGCAGCGTGCGGGAGGAGGGTGAAAAACTGTTTTTT
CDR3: CSVREEGEKLFF

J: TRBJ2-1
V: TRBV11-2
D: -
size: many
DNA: TGTGCCAGCAGCTTAGTGCCAGGGTCCTACAATGAGCAGTTCTTC
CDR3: CASSLVPGSYNEQFF

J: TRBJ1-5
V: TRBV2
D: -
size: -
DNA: TGTGCCAGCAGTGAAGCGAACAGGGGCAATCAGCCCCAGCATTTT
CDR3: CASSEANRGNQPQHF

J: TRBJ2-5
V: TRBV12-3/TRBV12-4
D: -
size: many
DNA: TGTGCCAGCAGTCCCCGTCGGGGGCAGGAGACCCAGTACTTC
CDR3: CASSPRRGQETQYF